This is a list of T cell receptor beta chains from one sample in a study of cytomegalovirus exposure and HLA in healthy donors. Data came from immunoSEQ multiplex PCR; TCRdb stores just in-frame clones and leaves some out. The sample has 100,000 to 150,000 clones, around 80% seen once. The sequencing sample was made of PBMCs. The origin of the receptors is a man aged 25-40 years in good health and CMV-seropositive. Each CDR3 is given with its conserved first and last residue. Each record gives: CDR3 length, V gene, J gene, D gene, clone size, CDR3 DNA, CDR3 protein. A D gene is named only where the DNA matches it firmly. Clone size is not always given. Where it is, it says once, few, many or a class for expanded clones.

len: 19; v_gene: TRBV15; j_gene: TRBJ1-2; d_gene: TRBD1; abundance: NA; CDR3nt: TGTGCCACCAGCAGAGATCTCCCCAGGGGGGCGCTACTATTGAATGGCTACACCTTC; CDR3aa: CATSRDLPRGALLLNGYTF
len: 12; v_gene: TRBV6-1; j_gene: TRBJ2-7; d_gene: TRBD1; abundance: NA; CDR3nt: TGTGCCAGCCTACAGGGGGCCTACGAGCAGTACTTC; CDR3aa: CASLQGAYEQYF
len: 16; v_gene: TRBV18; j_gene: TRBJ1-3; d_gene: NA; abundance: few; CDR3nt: TGTGCCAGCTCAACCCCCAGGGCGAGCTCTGGAAACACCATATATTTT; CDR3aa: CASSTPRASSGNTIYF
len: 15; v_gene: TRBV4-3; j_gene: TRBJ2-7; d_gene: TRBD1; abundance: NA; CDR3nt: TGCGCCAGCAGCCAAGTGGAGACAGGGAGCTACGAGCAGTACTTC; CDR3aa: CASSQVETGSYEQYF
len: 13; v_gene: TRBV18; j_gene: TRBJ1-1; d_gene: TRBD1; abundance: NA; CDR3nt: TGTGCCAGCTCGGGACAGGGGATTTTGGAAGCTTTCTTT; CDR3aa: CASSGQGILEAFF
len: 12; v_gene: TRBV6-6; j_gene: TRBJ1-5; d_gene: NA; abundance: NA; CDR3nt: TGTGCCAGCAGTTACGACAACAAGCCCCAGCATTTT; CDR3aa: CASSYDNKPQHF
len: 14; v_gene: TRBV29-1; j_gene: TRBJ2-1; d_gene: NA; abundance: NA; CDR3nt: TGCAGCGTTCCAACAAACAGGGGAGGCAATGAGCAGTTCTTC; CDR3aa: CSVPTNRGGNEQFF
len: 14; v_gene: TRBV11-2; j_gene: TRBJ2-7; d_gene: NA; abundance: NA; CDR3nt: TGTGCCAGCAGCTTGGGCGTATCTAGCGACGAGCAGTACTTC; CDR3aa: CASSLGVSSDEQYF
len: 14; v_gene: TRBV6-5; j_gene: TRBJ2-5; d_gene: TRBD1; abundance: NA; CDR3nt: TGTGCCAGCAGTCGACAGGGGGCCCAAGAGACCCAGTACTTC; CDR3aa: CASSRQGAQETQYF
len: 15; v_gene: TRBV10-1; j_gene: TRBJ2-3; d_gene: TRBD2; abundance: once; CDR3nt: TGCGCCAGCAGTAGGACTAGCGGTAGCACAGATACGCAGTATTTT; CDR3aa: CASSRTSGSTDTQYF
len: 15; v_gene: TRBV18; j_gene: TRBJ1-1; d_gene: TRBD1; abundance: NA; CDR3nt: TGTGCCAGCTCACCACAGGGGGCTCGAGACACTGAAGCTTTCTTT; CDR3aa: CASSPQGARDTEAFF
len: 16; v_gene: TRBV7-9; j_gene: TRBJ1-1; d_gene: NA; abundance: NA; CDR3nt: TGTGCCAGCAGCTCTCCTCCCCCCGGGTCGAACACTGAAGCTTTCTTT; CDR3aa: CASSSPPPGSNTEAFF
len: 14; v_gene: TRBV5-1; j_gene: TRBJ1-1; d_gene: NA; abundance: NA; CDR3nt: TGCGCCAGCAGCTTGGATCTAGGCGACACTGAAGCTTTCTTT; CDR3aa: CASSLDLGDTEAFF
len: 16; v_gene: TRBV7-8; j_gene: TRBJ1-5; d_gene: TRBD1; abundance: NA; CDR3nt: TGTGCCAGCAGCTTGACACAGGGGGCAGAGTATCTGCCCCAGCATTTT; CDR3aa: CASSLTQGAEYLPQHF
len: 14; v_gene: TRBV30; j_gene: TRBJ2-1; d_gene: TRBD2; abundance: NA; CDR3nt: TGTGCCTGGGAGATGGGACTAGCGGTCAATGAGCAGTTCTTC; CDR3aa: CAWEMGLAVNEQFF
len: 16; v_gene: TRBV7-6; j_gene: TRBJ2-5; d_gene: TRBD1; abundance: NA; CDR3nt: TGTGCCAGCAGTCGAACGGCCGGGACAGGGGATGAGACCCAGTACTTC; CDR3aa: CASSRTAGTGDETQYF
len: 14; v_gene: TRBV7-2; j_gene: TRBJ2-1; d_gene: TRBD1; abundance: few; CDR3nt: TGTGCCAGCAGCTCACAGGGGTCCCACAATGAGCAGTTCTTC; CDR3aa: CASSSQGSHNEQFF
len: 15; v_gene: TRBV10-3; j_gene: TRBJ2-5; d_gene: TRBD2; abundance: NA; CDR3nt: TGTGCCATCAGCACTCCGGGACTAGCAGTTGAGACCCAGTACTTC; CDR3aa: CAISTPGLAVETQYF
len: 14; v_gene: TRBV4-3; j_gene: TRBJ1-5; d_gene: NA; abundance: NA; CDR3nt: TGCGCCAGCAGCCTTCGAGGGTCGGATCAGCCCCAGCATTTT; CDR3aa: CASSLRGSDQPQHF
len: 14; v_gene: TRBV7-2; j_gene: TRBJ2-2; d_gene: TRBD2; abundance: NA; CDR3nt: TGTGCCAGCAGCTTTAGCGGGAGTCCCGGGGAGCTGTTTTTT; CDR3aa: CASSFSGSPGELFF
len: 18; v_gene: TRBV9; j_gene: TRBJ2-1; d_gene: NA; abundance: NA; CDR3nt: TGTGCCAGCAGCGTCCGGGCCTCGTCCGGGAGCTCCTACAATGAGCAGTTCTTC; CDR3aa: CASSVRASSGSSYNEQFF
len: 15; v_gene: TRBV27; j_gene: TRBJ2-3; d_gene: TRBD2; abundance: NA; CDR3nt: TGTGCCAGCAGTCGGGGACTAGCGGGAACAGATACGCAGTATTTT; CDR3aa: CASSRGLAGTDTQYF
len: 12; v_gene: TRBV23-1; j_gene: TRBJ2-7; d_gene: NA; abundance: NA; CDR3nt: TGCGCCAGCAGTGTACAGGGTTACGAGCAGTACTTC; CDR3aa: CASSVQGYEQYF
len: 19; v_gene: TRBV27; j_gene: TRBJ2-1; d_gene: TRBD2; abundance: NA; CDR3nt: TGTGCCAGCAGTTTATCGTCCGCGGGACTAGCGGGAGGGCACAATGAGCAGTTCTTC; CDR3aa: CASSLSSAGLAGGHNEQFF
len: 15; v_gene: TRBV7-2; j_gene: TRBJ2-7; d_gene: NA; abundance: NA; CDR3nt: TGTGCCAGCAGCTTAGCGAGGACGGGAGTCTACGAGCAGTACTTC; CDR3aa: CASSLARTGVYEQYF
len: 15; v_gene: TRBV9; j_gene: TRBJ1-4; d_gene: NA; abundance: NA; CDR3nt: TGTGCCAGCAGCGTAGCCGGACAGACCAATGAAAAACTGTTTTTT; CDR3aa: CASSVAGQTNEKLFF
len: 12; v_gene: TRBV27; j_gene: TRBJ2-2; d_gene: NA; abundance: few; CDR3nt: TGTGCCAGCAGTTTCATTACCGGGGAGCTGTTTTTT; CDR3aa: CASSFITGELFF
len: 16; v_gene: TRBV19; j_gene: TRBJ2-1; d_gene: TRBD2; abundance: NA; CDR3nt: TGTGCCAGTAGTAGGACTAGCGGGATTGCTTTTGGTGAGCAGTTCTTC; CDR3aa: CASSRTSGIAFGEQFF
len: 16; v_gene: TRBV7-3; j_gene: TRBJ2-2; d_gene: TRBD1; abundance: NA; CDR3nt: TGTGCCAGCAGCATCCCCGGACAGGGATCGGCCGGGGAGCTGTTTTTT; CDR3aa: CASSIPGQGSAGELFF
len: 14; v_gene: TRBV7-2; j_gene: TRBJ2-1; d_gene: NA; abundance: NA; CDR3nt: TGTGCCAGCAGCCTTAACCGGGACATCGTTGAGCAGTTCTTC; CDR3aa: CASSLNRDIVEQFF
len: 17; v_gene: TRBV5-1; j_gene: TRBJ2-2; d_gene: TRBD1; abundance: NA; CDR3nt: TGCGCCAGCAGCTTGAAGTTATGGCAGGGGGCCACCGGGGAGCTGTTTTTT; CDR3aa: CASSLKLWQGATGELFF
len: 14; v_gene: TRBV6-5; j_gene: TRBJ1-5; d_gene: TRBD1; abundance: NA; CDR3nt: TGTGCCAGCAGCTACGACAGGGGCCAGCAGCCCCAGCATTTT; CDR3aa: CASSYDRGQQPQHF
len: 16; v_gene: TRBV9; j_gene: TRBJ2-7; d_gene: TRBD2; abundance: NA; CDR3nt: TGTGCCAGCAGCGCGGGGACTAGCGGGAGAGTGTACGAGCAGTACTTC; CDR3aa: CASSAGTSGRVYEQYF
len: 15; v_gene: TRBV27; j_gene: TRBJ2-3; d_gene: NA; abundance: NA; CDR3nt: TGTGCCAGCAGTTTCAGCCCAGCGTTCCCCGTTACGCAGTATTTT; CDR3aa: CASSFSPAFPVTQYF
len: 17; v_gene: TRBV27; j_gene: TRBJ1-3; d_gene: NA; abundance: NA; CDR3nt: TGTGCCAGCAGTTCAATTCCACTGGGAGTAACCGGAAACACCATATATTTT; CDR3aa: CASSSIPLGVTGNTIYF
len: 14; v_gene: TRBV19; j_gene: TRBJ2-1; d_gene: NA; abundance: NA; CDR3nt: TGTGCCACTCAGGACGGAGGCTCCTACAATGAGCAGTTCTTC; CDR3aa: CATQDGGSYNEQFF
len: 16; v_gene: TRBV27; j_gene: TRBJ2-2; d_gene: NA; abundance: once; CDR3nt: TGTGCCAGCAGTTCCCTTGGAGGGGCGGACACCGGGGAGCTGTTTTTT; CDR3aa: CASSSLGGADTGELFF
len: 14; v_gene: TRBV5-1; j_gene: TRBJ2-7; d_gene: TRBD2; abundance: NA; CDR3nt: TGCGCCAGCAGCTTGAGACCAACGGGGGGCGAGCAGTACTTC; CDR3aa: CASSLRPTGGEQYF
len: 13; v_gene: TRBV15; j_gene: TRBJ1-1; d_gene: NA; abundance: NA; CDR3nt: TGTGCCACCGGATGGGCGTCAGAATCTGAAGCTTTCTTT; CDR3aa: CATGWASESEAFF
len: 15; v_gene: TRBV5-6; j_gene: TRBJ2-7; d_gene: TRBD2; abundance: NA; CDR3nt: TGTGCCAGCAGCCTACCTAGCGGGGTCCCCTACGAGCAGTACTTC; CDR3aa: CASSLPSGVPYEQYF
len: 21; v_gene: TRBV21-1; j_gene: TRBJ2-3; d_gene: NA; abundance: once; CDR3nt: TGTGCCAGCAGCACTCCCGGGACTAGCGGGGCCGTAGAAACATACACAGATACGCAGTATTTT; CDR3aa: CASSTPGTSGAVETYTDTQYF
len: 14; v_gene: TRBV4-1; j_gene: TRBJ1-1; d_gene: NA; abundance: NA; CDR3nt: TGCGCCAGCAGCCAGGCGGTGGCGAACACTGAAGCTTTCTTT; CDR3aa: CASSQAVANTEAFF
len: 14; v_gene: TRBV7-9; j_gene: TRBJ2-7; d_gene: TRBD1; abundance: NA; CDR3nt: TGTGCCAGCAGCACACGACAGGGGCCCTACGAGCAGTACTTC; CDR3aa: CASSTRQGPYEQYF
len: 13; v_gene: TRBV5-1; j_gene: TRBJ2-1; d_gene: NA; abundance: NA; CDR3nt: TGCGCCAGCAGCTTGGCCATGGAGGGAGAGCAGTTCTTC; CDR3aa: CASSLAMEGEQFF
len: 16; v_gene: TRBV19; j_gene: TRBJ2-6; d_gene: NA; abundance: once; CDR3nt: TGTGCCAGTAGTCCAGGACAGTACTCTGGGGCCAACGTCCTGACTTTC; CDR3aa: CASSPGQYSGANVLTF
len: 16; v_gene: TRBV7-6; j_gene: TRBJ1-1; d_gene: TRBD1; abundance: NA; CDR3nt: TGTGCCAGCAGCTTACGCCCGGGACAGATGAACACTGAAGCTTTCTTT; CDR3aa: CASSLRPGQMNTEAFF
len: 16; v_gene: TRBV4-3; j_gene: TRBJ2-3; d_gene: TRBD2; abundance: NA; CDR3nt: TGCGCCAGCAGCAGGCGGACTAGCGGGAACACAGATACGCAGTATTTT; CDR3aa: CASSRRTSGNTDTQYF